The 12 T cell receptor beta chains listed next were all sequenced from one sample in a study of cytomegalovirus exposure and HLA in healthy donors. This PCR relied on a set of 60 Vbeta primers and 13 Jbeta primers. Assay used: immunoSEQ multiplex PCR; TCRdb lists only in-frame clones, some missing. Of 100,000 or so clones listed, roughly 85% are singletons. Sequenced sample: PBMCs. The receptors shown here come from a young man in good health and CMV-seronegative.

This rearrangement joins TRBV6-5 to TRBJ2-7, with TRBD1 matching over 7 bases. With V trimmed by 0 bases and J by 1 base, 6 bases remained unmatched. The CDR3 is 16 residues long. Germline loops: CDR1 MNHEY, CDR2 SVGAGI. CDR3 in amino acids: CASSYSAGTESYEQYF. The CDR3 DNA is TGTGCCAGCAGTTACTCCGCCGGGACAGAGTCCTACGAGCAGTACTTC.

This chain links TRBV7-9 with TRBJ1-5, with 10 bases identical to TRBD1. Looked up from germline, CDR1 is SEHNR and CDR2 is FQNEAQ (reference sequence). J gave up 6 bases and V 5 bases, and 7 bases lay outside the gene matches. The CDR3 runs to 15 residues. CDR3 loop: CASSAGTGALQPQHF. DNA for the CDR3: TGTGCCAGCAGCGCAGGGACAGGGGCTCTTCAGCCCCAGCATTTT. The full variable domain, its missing parts supplied by reference TRBV7-9 and TRBJ1-5, is DTGVSQNPRHKITKRGQNVTFRCDPISEHNRLYWYRQTLGQGPEFLTYFQNEAQLEKSRLLSDRFSAERPKGSFSTLEIQRTEQGDSAMYLCASSAGTGALQPQHFGDGTRLSIL.

This chain links TRBV18 with TRBJ1-1; a weak D match, TRBD1 (5 bases). V lost 3 bases and J lost 3, with 17 bases in between. This CDR3 has 16 amino acids. Germline V gene data show CDR1 as KGHSH and CDR2 as LQKENI. The CDR3: CASSPLRQIADTEAFF. The CDR3 nucleotides are TGTGCCAGCTCACCGCTTCGACAGATTGCGGACACTGAAGCTTTCTTT.

The chain has TRBV5-4 and TRBJ2-7; 10 positions agree with TRBD2. The CDR3 is 13 amino acids. CDR1 is SGHNT and CDR2 is YYREEE in the germline V gene (reference sequence). V trimming: 7 bases; J trimming: 5 bases; junction bases outside the gene matches: 6. CDR3 amino acids: CASGTSGINEQYF. CDR3 bases: TGTGCCAGCGGAACTAGCGGGATTAACGAGCAGTACTTC.

This clone was found once. The gene calls are TRBV2 and TRBJ2-5, with 8 bases matching TRBD2. V trimming: 6 bases; J trimming: 3 bases; junction bases outside the gene matches: 12. Germline V gives CDR1 SNHLY, CDR2 FYNNEI. CDR3 length equals 16 residues. The CDR3 protein is CASSLEGSSGEETQYF. Here the CDR3 DNA reads TGTGCCAGCAGCCTCGAGGGGAGTAGCGGGGAAGAGACCCAGTACTTC.

The chain recombines TRBV5-5 with TRBJ1-2, with 7 bases lining up with TRBD1. The germline CDR1 and CDR2 sequences are SGHKS and YYEKEE (reference sequence). V shed 0 bases and J 1 base; nucleotides not matched to a gene: 6. The CDR3 covers 16 residues. Written as DNA, the CDR3 is TGTGCCAGCAGCTTGGAGCCGGGACAGCTTAACTATGGCTACACCTTC. Protein product: CASSLEPGQLNYGYTF.

This clone appeared a few times. The chain uses TRBV29-1 and TRBJ2-5; the match to TRBD2 covers 12 bases. The CDR3 loop spans 16 amino acids. Germline V lookup: CDR1 SQVTM, CDR2 ANQGSEA. After removal of 0 bases from V and 3 bases from J, the junction contained 5 bases not matched to a gene. CDR3 protein: CSVEDSRTSGEETQYF. The DNA of the CDR3 is TGCAGCGTTGAAGATTCTCGGACTAGCGGGGAAGAGACCCAGTACTTC.

The J gene is TRBJ2-1, the V gene TRBV30, with 12 bases aligning to TRBD2. Germline V CDR1 and CDR2: GTSNPN, SVGIG (reference sequence). The CDR3 consists of 14 residues. With 1 base clipped from V and 8 bases from J, the junction kept 3 bases outside the gene matches. The CDR3 DNA reads as TGTGCCTGGAGTGGACTAGCGGGAGTGTATGAGCAGTTCTTC. Protein sequence: CAWSGLAGVYEQFF.

The rearrangement uses TRBV28 and TRBJ1-2, with D possibly being TRBD1 (6 bases). CDR3 length: 13 residues. Trimming removed 3 bases at V and 10 bases at J, with 15 bases between. Germline lookup yields CDR1 MDHEN and CDR2 SYDVKM. The CDR3: CASSFEGGFDYTF. The CDR3 coding sequence is TGTGCCAGCAGTTTCGAGGGGGGGTTCGACTACACCTTC.

The chain joins TRBV27 to TRBJ1-2; D is uncertain. Trimming cost V 6 bases and J 6 bases, with 20 bases left between them. The CDR3 runs 15 residues. Germline V gives CDR1 MNHEY, CDR2 SMNVEV (reference sequence). CDR3 amino acids: CASSQYSGQEDGYTF. CDR3 nucleotide sequence: TGTGCCAGCAGCCAGTACAGCGGGCAGGAGGATGGCTACACCTTC.

The rearrangement links TRBV4-1 to TRBJ1-4; D not resolved. Germline V CDR1 and CDR2: MGHRA, YSYEKL. The CDR3 runs to 15 residues. Trimming left V 2 bases short and J 0 bases short, with 7 bases between. The CDR3 spells CASSQLVATNEKLFF. The CDR3 DNA reads TGCGCCAGCAGCCAACTCGTCGCAACTAATGAAAAACTGTTTTTT.

Here the CDR3 DNA reads TGTGCCAGCAGGAGGGACAGAGCTAACTATGGCTACACCTTC. It yields the protein CASRRDRANYGYTF. The chain combines TRBV6-1 with TRBJ1-2; 7 nucleotides agree with TRBD1. Trimming took 6 bases from V and 0 from J; bases not matched to a gene: 4. From germline, CDR1 is MNHNS and CDR2 SASEGT. The CDR3 contains 14 residues.